This T cell receptor beta chain was observed in a study of shared clonotypes between healthy human individuals. Study-wide results and caveats: Generation probabilities were higher for clonotypes shared across all four sorted-subset donors than for unshared ones.

Of note for this clone: Its target is not known.

All donors were Caucasian adults living in Nashville, Tennessee. V was cut by 6 bases and J by 2 bases, with 14 bases left in between. The length of the CDR3 is 15 residues. The V gene's germline CDR1 is MNHEY and CDR2 SVGAGI. In the source study's methods: Because ImmunoSEQ provided only junction sequences with no quality scores, the filtering differed. TCRdb keeps only in-frame clones here, not all; method: immunoSEQ multiplex PCR. V and J calls plus clone size are reproduced from that table; the DNA served to infer D and trimming. The table shows hundreds of thousands of clones, with around three quarters occurring only once.

V usage is TRBV6-5 and J usage is TRBJ1-3; tentatively, D is TRBD1 (6 bases). The receptor's source is a woman aged 25 to 45 in good health. Source material: memory CD4+ T cells sorted from blood. Subset defined: CD45RA-negative fraction. CDR3 region: CASRAGDHTGNTIYF. CDR3 coding DNA: TGTGCCAGCAGGGCAGGGGACCACACTGGAAACACCATATATTTT.